A single sample is the source of the 15 T cell receptor beta chains below, sequenced in a study of cytomegalovirus exposure and HLA in healthy donors. PCR was performed using 60 Vbeta and 13 Jbeta primers. The protocol was immunoSEQ multiplex PCR, while the TCRdb copy is restricted to in-frame clones and leaves out a portion. In the table there are approximately 100,000 clones, roughly three fifths of which are singletons. The specimen sequenced was PBMCs. The source is a man aged 25 to 40 in good health and CMV-seropositive.

In its sample, this clone was seen a few times. The chain combines TRBV7-6 with TRBJ2-1, with D hard to call. From germline, CDR1 is SGHVS and CDR2 FNYEAQ. This CDR3 comprises 13 residues. V was cut by 4 bases and J by 8 bases, with 12 bases left in between. In DNA form, the CDR3 reads TGTGCCAGCAGCTCCTTTTCCGGTTATGAGCAGTTCTTC. It is translated as CASSSFSGYEQFF.

V and J are TRBV18 and TRBJ2-5, with 9 bases fitting TRBD1. The end of the DNA aligns better with TRBJ2-7, so the J call may be wrong. Germline CDR1 is KGHSH and CDR2 is LQKENI. CDR3 length: 15 residues. CDR3 amino acids: CASSPRQGGFYEQYF. CDR3 DNA sequence: TGTGCCAGCTCACCACGACAGGGGGGGTTCTACGAGCAGTACTTC.

This chain connects TRBV5-1 to TRBJ2-1, with TRBD2 matching 13 bases. V trimming: 4 bases; J trimming: 10 bases; junction bases outside the gene matches: 8. From germline, CDR1 is SGHRS and CDR2 YFSETQ. CDR3 length: 15 amino acids. In DNA form, the CDR3 reads TGCGCCAGCAGCAACCGGACTAGCGGGGGCAGGGAGCAGTTCTTC. Residues: CASSNRTSGGREQFF.

This chain uses TRBV5-1 with TRBJ2-7; perhaps TRBD1 as D (6 bases). The CDR3 is 15 residues long. Trimming removed 4 bases at V and 3 bases at J, with 17 bases between. Germline V gives CDR1 SGHRS, CDR2 YFSETQ. In DNA form, the CDR3 reads TGCGCCAGCAGCCTCGGGACAAGAGGGGACTACGAGCAGTACTTC. This gives the protein CASSLGTRGDYEQYF.

This rearrangement joins TRBV18 to TRBJ2-7, with TRBD1 as a possible D gene (5 bases). The CDR3 length is 17 residues. Germline loops: CDR1 KGHSH, CDR2 LQKENI. V lost 0 bases to trimming and J lost 0 bases, with 15 bases between them. The CDR3, as DNA: TGTGCCAGCTCACCACCGTCATCACAGGCGAGCTCCTACGAGCAGTACTTC. Protein: CASSPPSSQASSYEQYF.

This chain uses TRBV5-1 with TRBJ2-3, with D tentatively TRBD2 (5 bases). The germline V and J ends were trimmed by 2 bases and 1 base, with 14 bases remaining between them. This CDR3 has 16 amino acids. Germline V gene data show CDR1 as SGHRS and CDR2 as YFSETQ. The CDR3 DNA follows: TGCGCCAGCAGCTTCTTTCTCGGGGATGGCACAGATACGCAGTATTTT. This encodes CASSFFLGDGTDTQYF.

The gene calls are TRBV28 and TRBJ2-3; 8 nucleotides agree with TRBD1. The CDR3 runs to 17 residues. Germline V gives CDR1 MDHEN, CDR2 SYDVKM. V shed 3 bases, J shed 6 bases, and the junction held 14 bases outside the gene matches. The CDR3 reads CASSFIGLRQGLDTQYF. The DNA of the CDR3 is TGTGCCAGCAGTTTCATAGGACTAAGACAGGGGCTGGATACGCAGTATTTT.

The J gene is TRBJ2-7, the V gene TRBV10-3; 9 bases line up with TRBD1. This CDR3 comprises 15 residues. Per the germline V gene, CDR1 is ENHRY and CDR2 is SYGVKD. V was clipped by 4 bases and J by 3 bases; unmatched bases: 7. Here the CDR3 DNA reads TGTGCCATCAGTGTCCGAGGGGACAGGGTCTACGAGCAGTACTTC. The encoded protein is CAISVRGDRVYEQYF.

The V and J genes are TRBV6-6 and TRBJ2-2, with 11 bases that match TRBD2. Germline values: CDR1 MNHNY, CDR2 SVGAGI (reference sequence). This CDR3 comprises 16 residues. With 5 bases clipped from V and 6 bases from J, the junction kept 8 bases outside the gene matches. DNA of the CDR3: TGTGCCAGCAGTCCGACTAGCGGGGATGGCTCCGGGGAGCTGTTTTTT. This gives the protein CASSPTSGDGSGELFF.

The rearrangement links TRBV6-1 to TRBJ2-4, with 9 nucleotides matching TRBD1. V shed 5 bases, J shed 7 bases, and the junction held 6 bases outside the gene matches. Germline assignment: CDR1 MNHNS and CDR2 SASEGT. The CDR3 is 14 amino acids. The CDR3 DNA follows: TGTGCCAGCAGTAAGACAGGGGGGAACAACATTCAGTACTTC. Protein sequence: CASSKTGGNNIQYF.

The chain combines TRBV10-3 with TRBJ2-7; D is possibly TRBD2 (5 bases). V was shortened by 4 bases and J by 2 bases, with 9 bases between the two germline ends. Germline CDR1 is ENHRY and CDR2 is SYGVKD. The CDR3 totals 13 residues. In DNA form, the CDR3 reads TGTGCCATCAGTGGAGGGCAGACCTACGAGCAGTACTTC. Its protein is CAISGGQTYEQYF.

The sample holds one count of this clone. The V and J genes are TRBV19 and TRBJ1-2; unclear D gene. Germline loops: CDR1 LNHDA, CDR2 SQIVND (reference sequence). The CDR3 is 15 residues long. The V end was cut by 7 bases, the J end by 2 bases, with 17 bases between. The CDR3 DNA follows: TGTGCCAGTAATACAGCCGTTAACACAAACTATGGCTACACCTTC. Protein product: CASNTAVNTNYGYTF. The full variable domain, rest sourced from reference TRBV19 and TRBJ1-2, is DGGITQSPKYLFRKEGQNVTLSCEQNLNHDAMYWYRQDPGQGLRLIYYSQIVNDFQKGDIAEGYSVSREKKESFPLTVTSAQKNPTAFYLCASNTAVNTNYGYTFGSGTRLTVV.

The rearrangement links TRBV5-4 to TRBJ1-3, with TRBD1 matching over 7 bases. The germline V gene has CDR1 SGHNT and CDR2 YYREEE (reference sequence). The CDR3 runs 17 residues. The ends lost 1 base at V and 0 bases at J; junction bases unmatched: 7. The DNA for the CDR3 is TGTGCCAGCAGCTTGCCGGACAGGAAACTCTCTGGAAACACCATATATTTT. Its protein product is CASSLPDRKLSGNTIYF.

J is TRBJ2-2 and V is TRBV25-1, with 11 bases that match TRBD2. Germline V gene data show CDR1 as MGHDK and CDR2 as SYGVNS. V was pared by 0 bases and J by 2 bases, with 5 bases of the junction left unmatched. This CDR3 has 18 residues. CDR3 amino acids: CASSEYLLAGGNTGELFF. CDR3 bases: TGTGCCAGCAGTGAATATTTGCTAGCGGGGGGTAACACCGGGGAGCTGTTTTTT.

The chain recombines TRBV29-1 with TRBJ1-2; D might be TRBD1 (6 bases). CDR3 length: 13 amino acids. Germline V lookup: CDR1 SQVTM, CDR2 ANQGSEA. V was trimmed by 3 bases and J by 6 bases, leaving 14 bases between them. The CDR3, as DNA: TGCAGCGTTGATGGGTTAGGGGGGGATGGCTACACCTTC. Amino acid sequence: CSVDGLGGDGYTF.